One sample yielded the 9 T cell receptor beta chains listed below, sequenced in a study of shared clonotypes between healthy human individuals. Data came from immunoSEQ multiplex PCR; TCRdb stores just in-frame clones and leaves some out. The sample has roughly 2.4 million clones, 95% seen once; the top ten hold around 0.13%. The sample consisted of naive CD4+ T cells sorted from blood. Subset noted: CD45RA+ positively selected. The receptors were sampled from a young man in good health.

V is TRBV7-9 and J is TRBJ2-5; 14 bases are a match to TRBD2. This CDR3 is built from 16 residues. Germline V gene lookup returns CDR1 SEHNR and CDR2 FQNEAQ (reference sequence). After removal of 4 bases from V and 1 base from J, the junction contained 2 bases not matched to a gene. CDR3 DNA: TGTGCCAGCAGCTGGGGGACTAGCGGGGGCCAAGAGACCCAGTACTTC. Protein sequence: CASSWGTSGGQETQYF.

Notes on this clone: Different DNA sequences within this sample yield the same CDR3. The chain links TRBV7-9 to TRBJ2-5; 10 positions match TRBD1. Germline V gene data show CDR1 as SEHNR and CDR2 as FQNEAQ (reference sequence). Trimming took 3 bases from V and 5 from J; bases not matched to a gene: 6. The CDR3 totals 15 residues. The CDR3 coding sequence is TGTGCCAGCAGCTTCCGGGACAGGGGTTTGGAGACCCAGTACTTC. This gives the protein CASSFRDRGLETQYF.

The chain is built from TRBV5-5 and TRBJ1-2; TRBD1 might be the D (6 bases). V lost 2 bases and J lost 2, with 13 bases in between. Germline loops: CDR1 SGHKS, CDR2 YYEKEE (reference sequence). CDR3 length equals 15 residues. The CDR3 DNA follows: TGTGCCAGCAGCTTTGGCCTCAGGGGCAACTATGGCTACACCTTC. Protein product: CASSFGLRGNYGYTF.

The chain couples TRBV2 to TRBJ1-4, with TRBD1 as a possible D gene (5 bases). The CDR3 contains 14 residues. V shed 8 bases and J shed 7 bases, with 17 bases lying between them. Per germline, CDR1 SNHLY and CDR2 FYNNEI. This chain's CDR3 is CASSSWPGGEKLFF. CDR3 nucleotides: TGTGCCAGCTCATCCTGGCCGGGGGGTGAAAAACTGTTTTTT. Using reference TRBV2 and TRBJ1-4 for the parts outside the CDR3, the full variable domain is EPEVTQTPSHQVTQMGQEVILRCVPISNHLYFYWYRQILGQKVEFLVSFYNNEISEKSEIFDDQFSVERPDGSNFTLKIRSTKLEDSAMYFCASSSWPGGEKLFFGSGTQLSVL.

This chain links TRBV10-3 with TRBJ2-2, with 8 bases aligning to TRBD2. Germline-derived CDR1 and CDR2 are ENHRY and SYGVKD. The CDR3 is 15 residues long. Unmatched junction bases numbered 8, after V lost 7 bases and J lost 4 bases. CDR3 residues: CAITTGGVGTGELFF. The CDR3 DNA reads TGTGCCATCACCACCGGGGGGGTTGGCACCGGGGAGCTGTTTTTT.

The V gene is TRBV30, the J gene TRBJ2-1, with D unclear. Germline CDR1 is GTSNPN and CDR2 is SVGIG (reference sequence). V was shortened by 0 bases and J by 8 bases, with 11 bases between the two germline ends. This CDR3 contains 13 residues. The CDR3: CAWSVRFGDEQFF. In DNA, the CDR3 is TGTGCCTGGAGTGTACGGTTTGGGGATGAGCAGTTCTTC.

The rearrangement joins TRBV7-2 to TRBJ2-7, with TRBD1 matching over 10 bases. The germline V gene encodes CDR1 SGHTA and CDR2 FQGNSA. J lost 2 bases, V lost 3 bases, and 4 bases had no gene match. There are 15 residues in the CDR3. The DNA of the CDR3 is TGTGCCAGCAGCTTGACAGGGGGCGGAACCTACGAGCAGTACTTC. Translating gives CASSLTGGGTYEQYF.

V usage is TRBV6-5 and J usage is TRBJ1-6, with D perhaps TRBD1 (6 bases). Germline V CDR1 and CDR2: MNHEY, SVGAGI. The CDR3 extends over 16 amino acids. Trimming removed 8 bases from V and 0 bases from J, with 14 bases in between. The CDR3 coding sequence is TGTGCCAGCCGTTCGGGGGCGAGCTCCTATAATTCACCCCTCCACTTT. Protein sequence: CASRSGASSYNSPLHF.

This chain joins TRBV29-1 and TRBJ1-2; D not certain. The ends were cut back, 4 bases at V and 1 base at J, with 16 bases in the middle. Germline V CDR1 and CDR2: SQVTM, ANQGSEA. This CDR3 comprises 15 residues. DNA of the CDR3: TGCAGCGTTGGGCATCGGGCCGCGGTTAACTATGGCTACACCTTC. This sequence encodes CSVGHRAAVNYGYTF.